The T cell receptor (beta chain) under discussion was sequenced for a study of blood T cells in healthy people across ages. The CDR3 contains 17 residues. V dropped 6 bases and J dropped 1 base, with 21 bases sitting between them. CDR1 is MNHEY, CDR2 SMNVEV, per germline (reference sequence). This clonotype was found a few times. A J-beta primer mix and a sample-barcoded 5' primer were used in a second PCR of roughly 7 to 12 cycles. Every cDNA molecule carried a tag from a template-switch adaptor bearing 12 random nucleotides. TCRdb passed the 5' RACE reads through MiXCR, listing each CDR3 protein once. The table includes 850,000 to 1,300,000 distinct CDR3 sequences, 45% detected once.

The V and J genes are TRBV27 and TRBJ2-5; a possible D gene is TRBD2 (6 bases). The material sequenced was blood. This receptor was taken from a woman in her fifties or sixties in good health. The CDR3 DNA is TGTGCCAGCAGAACCGGAGGGGAGCTGGGGACCCAAGAGACCCAGTACTTC. Its protein is CASRTGGELGTQETQYF.